The 17 T cell receptor beta chains reported below all come from one sample, sequenced in a study of CD8+ T cells in alopecia areata. Isolated RNA was reverse transcribed into cDNA used as the sequencing template. Clones were sequenced by immunoSEQ multiplex PCR, and TCRdb holds only the in-frame ones, with some missing. There are over 150,000 clones in the sample; roughly 63% occur only once, and about 1.5% lies in the top ten. This material consisted of CD4+ T cells sorted from blood, taken at week 0. The receptor set was obtained from a human donor with alopecia areata.

The J gene is TRBJ1-1, the V gene TRBV4-3, with D hard to call. The CDR3 extends over 15 amino acids. CDR1 and CDR2 from the germline V gene are LGHNA and YSLEER. The germline V and J ends were trimmed by 1 base and 6 bases, with 15 bases remaining between them. The CDR3 region has the DNA TGCGCCAGCAGCCAAGGACGGGATGTTCTGGCTGAAGCTTTCTTT. This encodes CASSQGRDVLAEAFF.

The chain recombines TRBV29-1 with TRBJ1-1; no reliable D call. Germline V gives CDR1 SQVTM, CDR2 ANQGSEA. The CDR3 extends over 13 amino acids. Trimming removed 7 bases at V and 1 base at J, with 13 bases between. The CDR3 reads CSDSGVANTEAFF. The DNA for the CDR3 is TGCAGCGATTCCGGAGTGGCGAACACTGAAGCTTTCTTT. Full variable domain (rest looked up from reference TRBV29-1 and TRBJ1-1): SAVISQKPSRDICQRGTSLTIQCQVDSQVTMMFWYRQQPGQSLTLIATANQGSEATYESGFVIDKFPISRPNLTFSTLTVSNMSPEDSSIYLCSDSGVANTEAFFGQGTRLTVV.

This clone was recorded only once. This chain joins TRBV29-1 and TRBJ1-1; TRBD1 matches 7 bases. Germline V gene lookup returns CDR1 SQVTM and CDR2 ANQGSEA. Losses at the gene ends were 4 bases for V and 1 base for J; bases not matched to a gene: 12. The length of the CDR3 is 16 residues. This chain's CDR3 is CSVVDPGTVRNTEAFF. The CDR3 region has the DNA TGCAGCGTTGTAGACCCCGGGACAGTCAGGAACACTGAAGCTTTCTTT. The full variable domain, its missing parts supplied by reference TRBV29-1 and TRBJ1-1, is SAVISQKPSRDICQRGTSLTIQCQVDSQVTMMFWYRQQPGQSLTLIATANQGSEATYESGFVIDKFPISRPNLTFSTLTVSNMSPEDSSIYLCSVVDPGTVRNTEAFFGQGTRLTVV.

The chain is built from TRBV23-1 and TRBJ2-4; D remains ambiguous. TRBV23-1 is flagged as an ORF with uncertain function. The CDR3 is made up of 20 amino acids. Trimming stripped 2 bases from V and 0 bases from J, with 23 bases between. The CDR3, as DNA: TGCGCCAGCAGTCAACCTCCCCGCCCGACAACCCGACTAGCCAAAAACATTCAGTACTTC. It yields the protein CASSQPPRPTTRLAKNIQYF.

The chain joins TRBV4-1 to TRBJ2-6, with D uncertain. With 4 bases removed from V and 4 bases from J, the gap between germline ends came to 11 bases. This CDR3 comprises 15 residues. The germline V gene encodes CDR1 MGHRA and CDR2 YSYEKL. The DNA for the CDR3 is TGCGCCAGCAGCCGAGATTATACAGGGGCCAACGTCCTGACTTTC. This translates into CASSRDYTGANVLTF.

The table lists this clone with a few counts. This chain joins TRBV6-4 and TRBJ2-1; D uncertain. CDR1 and CDR2 from the germline V gene are MRHNA and SNTAGT. V gave up 3 bases and J gave up 6 bases, with 18 bases separating them. The CDR3 is 16 amino acids. The CDR3 here is CASSESLSPRANEQFF. CDR3 DNA sequence: TGTGCCAGCAGTGAATCATTGTCCCCTAGAGCCAATGAGCAGTTCTTC.

This rearrangement joins TRBV4-1 to TRBJ1-6, with 10 positions matching TRBD1. This CDR3 region has 15 residues. Per germline, CDR1 MGHRA and CDR2 YSYEKL. V lost 6 bases, J lost 7 bases, and 6 bases stayed unmatched. The CDR3 DNA reads TGCGCCAGCAGACAGGAGACAGGGGGCAATTCACCCCTCCACTTT. Encoded protein: CASRQETGGNSPLHF.

The gene calls are TRBV4-3 and TRBJ2-3; D unclear. V lost 0 bases and J 4 bases, leaving 11 bases between the germline ends. This CDR3 is 15 amino acids long. Per germline, CDR1 LGHNA and CDR2 YSLEER. CDR3 sequence: CASSQDLGRSDTQYF. The CDR3 DNA reads TGCGCCAGCAGCCAAGACTTGGGCAGGTCAGATACGCAGTATTTT.

This clone was found once. J is TRBJ2-1 and V is TRBV29-1; 10 nucleotides line up with TRBD2. Germline V gene sequence: CDR1 SQVTM, CDR2 ANQGSEA. The ends lost 1 base at V and 2 bases at J; junction bases unmatched: 11. This CDR3 is built from 18 residues. This CDR3 is CSVEGPWTSGGAYNEQFF. The CDR3 DNA sequence: TGCAGCGTTGAAGGACCTTGGACCAGCGGGGGGGCCTACAATGAGCAGTTCTTC.

V and J are TRBV4-1 and TRBJ1-5, with 7 bases that match TRBD1. Germline loops: CDR1 MGHRA, CDR2 YSYEKL. The V and J ends lost 0 bases and 1 base, in that order; junction bases with no gene match: 6. This CDR3 is built from 17 residues. This CDR3 reads CASSQDPGTESNQPQHF. The CDR3 coding sequence is TGCGCCAGCAGCCAAGATCCGGGGACAGAAAGCAATCAGCCCCAGCATTTT.

The V and J genes are TRBV11-2 and TRBJ2-7; 7 positions agree with TRBD1. This CDR3 has 14 amino acids. From germline, CDR1 is SGHAT and CDR2 FQNNGV. V lost 5 bases, J lost 2 bases, and 6 bases stayed unmatched. The CDR3 DNA sequence: TGTGCCAGCAGCCAAACGACAGGGCCCTACGAGCAGTACTTC. It is translated as CASSQTTGPYEQYF.

The sample holds a few counts of this clone. V usage is TRBV30 and J usage is TRBJ1-1; 8 nucleotides align to TRBD1. Unmatched junction bases numbered 9, after V lost 5 bases and J lost 4 bases. Looked up from germline, CDR1 is GTSNPN and CDR2 is SVGIG (reference sequence). The CDR3 has 14 amino acids. CDR3 coding DNA: TGTGCCTGGGGAAAGACAGGGGTCGGCACTGAAGCTTTCTTT. This encodes CAWGKTGVGTEAFF.

This clone was found a few times. For the CDR3, the DNA is TGTGCCAGTAGTCCGACTAGCGGGGTATACAATGAGCAGTTCTTC. Its translation: CASSPTSGVYNEQFF. V is TRBV19 and J is TRBJ2-1; the match to TRBD2 covers 11 bases. The CDR3 sequence is 15 residues long. Germline-derived CDR1 and CDR2 are LNHDA and SQIVND (reference sequence). V lost 5 bases and J lost 4; bases outside the gene matches: 4.

This clone was observed a single time. The chain uses TRBV10-3 and TRBJ2-3; D uncertain. Germline-derived CDR1 and CDR2 are ENHRY and SYGVKD. This CDR3 has 11 amino acids. The V and J ends lost 8 bases and 4 bases respectively, with 7 bases between them. CDR3 coding DNA: TGTGCCATCGGGTTTCCAGATACGCAGTATTTT. Encoded protein: CAIGFPDTQYF.

The J gene is TRBJ2-5, the V gene TRBV30, with 8 bases fitting TRBD1. The CDR3 is made up of 12 amino acids. Germline V gene sequence: CDR1 GTSNPN, CDR2 SVGIG (reference sequence). The J segment lost 2 bases and the V segment lost 8 bases, leaving 4 bases of the junction unmatched. The CDR3 here is CAGDRGQETQYF. The CDR3 bases are TGTGCCGGAGACAGGGGACAAGAGACCCAGTACTTC.

The CDR3 is CSVETGPGGYTF. CDR3 nucleotide sequence: TGCAGCGTTGAGACAGGGCCGGGTGGCTACACCTTC. This sequence joins TRBV29-1 and TRBJ1-2; 7 positions match TRBD1. CDR3 length equals 12 residues. V dropped 3 bases and J dropped 7; count of bases not matched to a gene: 5. The germline CDR1 and CDR2 sequences are SQVTM and ANQGSEA.

The V call is TRBV4-3, the J call TRBJ2-5, with D possibly matching TRBD1 (6 bases). Trimming removed 1 base from V and 2 bases from J, with 11 bases in between. Germline-derived CDR1 and CDR2 are LGHNA and YSLEER. The CDR3 runs 15 residues. The CDR3 bases are TGCGCCAGCAGCCAAGCTACAGGGCCTCAAGAGACCCAGTACTTC. This translates into CASSQATGPQETQYF.